Below are 23 T cell receptor beta chains sequenced from a single sample in a study of T cells in Graves' hyperthyroidism and ophthalmopathy. The CDR3 regions of TCR beta were amplified from RNA transcripts. The HTBI primer set drove a first-round RT-PCR of the TCR CDR3. TCRdb reanalysed the multiplex PCR reads using MiXCR and keeps one entry per CDR3 protein. The table lists roughly 380,000 distinct CDR3 sequences, around 14% of them singletons, with 8% to 13% in the top ten. Specimen: blood. The receptor set was obtained from a woman aged 55-75 years with Graves' hyperthyroidism.

Only a few counts were recorded for this clonotype. V and J are TRBV30 and TRBJ2-2; D possibly corresponds to TRBD2 (6 bases). CDR3 length equals 17 residues. Germline V lookup: CDR1 GTSNPN, CDR2 SVGIG (reference sequence). V lost 4 bases and J 0 bases, leaving 18 bases between the germline ends. The CDR3 here is CAWMRGTGKTNTGELFF. CDR3 sequence (DNA): TGTGCCTGGATGCGGGGAACGGGGAAAACGAACACCGGGGAGCTGTTTTTT.

The chain combines TRBV20-1 with TRBJ2-7, with 9 bases identical to TRBD1. J gave up 1 base and V 6 bases, and 10 bases lay outside the gene matches. CDR3 size: 15 residues. CDR1 and CDR2 from the germline V gene are DFQATT and SNEGSKA (reference sequence). DNA for the CDR3: TGCAGTGCAACATCCGGGACAGGGAATTCCTACGAGCAGTACTTC. This encodes CSATSGTGNSYEQYF.

This clonotype showed up just a few times. The chain is built from TRBV6-2 or TRBV6-3 and TRBJ1-1, with a possible D match to TRBD1 (6 bases). Germline lookup yields CDR1 MNHEY and CDR2 SVGEGT. The CDR3 length is 16 residues. The V end lost 7 bases, the J end lost 3 bases, and 21 bases lay between the germline ends. The CDR3 region has the DNA TGTGCCAGCAAAGGATCCACAGGGATGGGGGACACTGAAGCTTTCTTT. Translating gives CASKGSTGMGDTEAFF.

The chain combines TRBV12-3 or TRBV12-4 with TRBJ2-4; 9 nucleotides agree with TRBD2. V lost 0 bases and J lost 7; bases outside the gene matches: 4. The CDR3 consists of 15 residues. The CDR3 nucleotides are TGTGCCAGCAGTTTAGCAGCGGGAGGAGGGAACATTCAGTACTTC. Its translation is CASSLAAGGGNIQYF.

A note on this clonotype: Possible read error: a much larger clone is one base away. Since the CDR3 does not end with the conserved phenylalanine or tryptophan, this likely comes from a read error. The chain recombines TRBV6-9 with TRBJ2-2; weak D call: TRBD1 (6 bases). V was trimmed by 3 bases and J by 5 bases, leaving 16 bases between them. This CDR3 contains 16 residues. CDR1 is MNHGY and CDR2 is SVAAGI in the germline V gene. CDR3 in DNA: TGTGCCAGCAGTTACCCACAGGGCCAAGAGACCGGGGAGCTGTTTCTT. It yields the protein CASSYPQGQETGELFL.

The chain employs TRBV5-1 and TRBJ2-3; D remains ambiguous. Germline CDR1 reads SGHRS; CDR2 reads YFSETQ. V shed 0 bases and J shed 2 bases, with 10 bases lying between them. This CDR3 comprises 15 residues. The CDR3 region has the DNA TGCGCCAGCAGCTTGGGCGGATACATCACAGATACGCAGTATTTT. Encoded protein: CASSLGGYITDTQYF.

This clonotype was detected only a few times. The gene calls are TRBV7-9 and TRBJ2-1, with D perhaps assigned TRBD1 or TRBD2 (6 bases each). The length of the CDR3 is 16 residues. Germline-derived CDR1 and CDR2 are SEHNR and FQNEAQ (reference sequence). V shed 4 bases and J shed 0 bases, with 13 bases lying between them. CDR3 amino acids: CASSWGAGFSYNEQFF. The CDR3 DNA is TGTGCCAGCAGCTGGGGGGCGGGATTCTCCTACAATGAGCAGTTCTTC.

There are many counts of this clonotype. V and J are TRBV5-6 and TRBJ2-1; D may correspond to TRBD1 or TRBD2 (5 bases each). This CDR3 region has 16 residues. Germline V CDR1 and CDR2: SGHDT, YYEEEE. V lost 0 bases and J lost 3, with 13 bases in between. The CDR3 loop is CASSLANGAFYNEQFF. CDR3 in DNA: TGTGCCAGCAGCTTGGCCAACGGGGCCTTCTACAATGAGCAGTTCTTC.

This clonotype was counted ten times or more. The CDR3 nucleotides are TGTGCCAGCAGCTTACAAATATTTGAAGGAGGTGAGCAGTTCTTC. Encoded protein: CASSLQIFEGGEQFF. The rearrangement joins TRBV11-2 to TRBJ2-1; D is perhaps TRBD2 (5 bases). Germline CDR1 reads SGHAT; CDR2 reads FQNNGV. CDR3 length equals 15 residues. V lost 2 bases and J lost 9, with 17 bases in between.

This clonotype was observed many times. The chain joins TRBV7-2 to TRBJ1-2; possible D gene TRBD1, 5 bases. V was trimmed by 5 bases and J by 4 bases, leaving 17 bases between them. The CDR3 runs to 15 residues. Germline CDR1 reads SGHTA; CDR2 reads FQGNSA. The CDR3 loop is CASSLSPGTSYGYTF. The CDR3 DNA reads TGTGCCAGCAGCCTCTCTCCCGGGACGAGCTATGGCTACACCTTC.

Ten or more counts support this clonotype. The chain links TRBV2 to TRBJ2-1; 10 bases map to TRBD2. Germline CDR1 and CDR2: SNHLY and FYNNEI. This CDR3 is built from 15 residues. The ends lost 6 bases at V and 3 bases at J; junction bases unmatched: 5. CDR3 sequence reads: CASRQRTSGYNEQFF. CDR3 DNA sequence: TGTGCCAGCAGACAACGGACTAGCGGCTACAATGAGCAGTTCTTC.

This clonotype showed up many times. The gene calls are TRBV11-3 and TRBJ2-5; D is possibly TRBD2 (6 bases). CDR1 and CDR2 (germline): SGHNT, YENEEA. The V end lost 3 bases, the J end lost 8 bases, and 13 bases lay between the germline ends. The CDR3 sequence is 13 residues long. In nucleotides, the CDR3 is TGTGCCAGCAGCTTCGGAGGGAGCAGCACCCAGTACTTC. This translates into CASSFGGSSTQYF. The full variable domain, completed using reference TRBV11-3 and TRBJ2-5, is EAGVVQSPRYKIIEKKQPVAFWCNPISGHNTLYWYLQNLGQGPELLIRYENEEAVDDSQLPKDRFSAERLKGVDSTLKIQPAELGDSAVYLCASSFGGSSTQYFGPGTRLLVL.

This clonotype was seen ten or more times. The genes are TRBV6-5 and TRBJ2-7; D call uncertain. V lost 0 bases, J lost 0 bases, and 12 bases lay in between. Germline V gene lookup returns CDR1 MNHEY and CDR2 SVGAGI. The CDR3 is made up of 16 amino acids. CDR3: CASSYSIRAVSYEQYF. The CDR3 DNA follows: TGTGCCAGCAGTTACTCGATAAGGGCTGTCTCCTACGAGCAGTACTTC.

This clonotype was observed a handful of times. The V call is TRBV6-1, the J call TRBJ1-1; 10 positions agree with TRBD1. The CDR3 length is 16 residues. The germline CDR1 and CDR2 sequences are MNHNS and SASEGT. V was clipped by 5 bases and J by 3 bases; unmatched bases: 9. Written as DNA, the CDR3 is TGTGCCAGCAGTCACGCACCGGGACAGGGGTACACTGAAGCTTTCTTT. Encoded protein: CASSHAPGQGYTEAFF.

The V gene is TRBV5-1, the J gene TRBJ1-1; 10 bases agree with TRBD1. J was trimmed by 6 bases and V by 6 bases; bases with no gene match: 8. From germline, CDR1 is SGHRS and CDR2 YFSETQ. This CDR3 contains 14 residues. The CDR3 reads CASTRGQGTPEAFF. For the CDR3, the DNA is TGCGCCAGCACGAGGGGACAGGGGACCCCTGAAGCTTTCTTT.

With respect to this clonotype: Being one base from a much bigger clone, this may be a read error. The J gene is TRBJ2-1, the V gene TRBV28; 10 nucleotides agree with TRBD2. The CDR3 is 16 amino acids. CDR1 and CDR2 (germline): MDHEN, SYDVKM. Trimming at V came to 7 bases and at J to 9 bases, leaving 15 bases not matched to a gene. The CDR3 loop is CASISAGTSDCIEQFF. DNA of the CDR3: TGTGCCAGCATTTCCGCAGGGACTAGCGACTGCATTGAGCAGTTCTTC.

This clonotype has at least ten counts. The V call is TRBV6-1, the J call TRBJ1-1; D gene unclear. The CDR3 consists of 15 residues. CDR1 MNHNS and CDR2 SASEGT come from the germline V gene. Trimming pared 2 bases from V and 5 bases from J, leaving 15 bases between. The CDR3 DNA is TGTGCCAGCAGTGAATGGCACAGAGGAGGGACTGAAGCTTTCTTT. Its protein product is CASSEWHRGGTEAFF.

This clonotype occurred a few times. CDR3 coding DNA: TGTGCCAGCAGGTCTCTCACCGCTGAAGCTTTCTTT. Protein sequence: CASRSLTAEAFF. The J gene is TRBJ1-1, the V gene TRBV6-1; D remains unclear. Germline values: CDR1 MNHNS, CDR2 SASEGT. This CDR3 spans 12 amino acids. V lost 6 bases and J lost 6, with 11 bases in between.

This clonotype came up a few times. This rearrangement joins TRBV4-1 to TRBJ2-7, with TRBD2 matching over 12 bases. This CDR3 has 17 residues. The V gene end was trimmed by 3 bases and the J gene end by 6 bases; junction bases not matched to a gene: 12. Germline CDR1 MGHRA, CDR2 YSYEKL. The CDR3 loop is CASSQSQGLAGSREQYF. CDR3 bases: TGCGCCAGCAGCCAGAGCCAGGGACTAGCGGGCTCCCGCGAGCAGTACTTC.

At least ten counts were recorded for this clonotype. The chain combines TRBV5-1 with TRBJ2-1, with 9 bases matching TRBD2. There are 15 residues in the CDR3. V was pared by 4 bases and J by 5 bases, with 7 bases of the junction left unmatched. The germline CDR1 and CDR2 sequences are SGHRS and YFSETQ. The CDR3 DNA sequence: TGCGCCAGCAGCACAGCGGGAGGTAGTCACAATGAGCAGTTCTTC. The encoded protein is CASSTAGGSHNEQFF. The variable domain in full, completed from reference TRBV5-1 and TRBJ2-1, reads KAGVTQTPRYLIKTRGQQVTLSCSPISGHRSVSWYQQTPGQGLQFLFEYFSETQRNKGNFPGRFSGRQFSNSRSEMNVSTLELGDSALYLCASSTAGGSHNEQFFGPGTRLTVL.

This clonotype was seen repeatedly, ten times or more. The chain carries TRBV30 and TRBJ2-4; 10 positions match TRBD2. The CDR3 consists of 12 residues. The V gene's germline CDR1 is GTSNPN and CDR2 SVGIG (reference sequence). The ends lost 1 base at V and 15 bases at J; junction bases unmatched: 6. The CDR3 bases are TGTGCCTGGAGTGCGTCTAGCGGGAGTAGGTACTTC. Translated, it gives CAWSASSGSRYF. The full variable domain, rest sourced from reference TRBV30 and TRBJ2-4, is SQTIHQWPATLVQPVGSPLSLECTVEGTSNPNLYWYRQAAGRGLQLLFYSVGIGQISSEVPQNLSASRPQDRQFILSSKKLLLSDSGFYLCAWSASSGSRYFGAGTRLSVL.

In its sample, this clonotype was seen many times. V is TRBV11-2 and J is TRBJ2-7; TRBD2 matches 10 bases. Germline CDR1 SGHAT, CDR2 FQNNGV. The CDR3 runs 15 residues. The V segment lost 4 bases and the J segment 4 bases; nucleotides outside the gene matches: 7. The CDR3 protein is CASSSLPSGSYEQYF. The CDR3 DNA follows: TGTGCCAGCAGCTCCCTACCTAGCGGGAGTTACGAGCAGTACTTC.

This clonotype was counted ten times or more. This sequence joins TRBV20-1 and TRBJ1-1, with D possibly TRBD1 on 6 matching bases. The CDR3 sequence is 14 residues long. With 5 bases removed from V and 2 bases from J, the gap between germline ends came to 15 bases. Looked up from germline, CDR1 is DFQATT and CDR2 is SNEGSKA (reference sequence). The CDR3: CSAREGGSNTEAFF. As DNA, the CDR3 is TGCAGTGCTCGCGAGGGGGGCAGTAACACTGAAGCTTTCTTT.